Shown below are 16 T cell receptor beta chains from a single sample sequenced in a study of beta chain features in type 1 diabetes. Study observations and caveats: TCRB CDR3s were moderately but significantly shorter in Type 1 diabetes patients in all four CD4+ subsets.

Their cognate antigens are unknown. Reverse transcription of all isolated RNA meant that expressed TCRB transcripts were sequenced. Here immunoSEQ multiplex PCR was the method, and the copy in TCRdb shows in-frame clones only, minus some. The sample consists of over 150,000 clones, approximately 8% of them appearing once. Sequenced: central memory CD4+ T cells from blood. These receptors were obtained from a man aged 18 to 29 with type 1 diabetes.

This clone came up many times. V and J are TRBV9 and TRBJ2-7; 9 bases fit TRBD1. With V trimmed by 2 bases and J by 4 bases, 4 bases remained unmatched. CDR3 length equals 14 residues. Germline CDR1 reads SGDLS; CDR2 reads YYNGEE. The CDR3 sequence: CASSVSGQGYEQYF. In DNA form, the CDR3 reads TGTGCCAGCAGCGTGTCCGGACAGGGGTACGAGCAGTACTTC.

This chain uses TRBV2 with TRBJ1-2, with 9 nucleotides matching TRBD1. The CDR3 loop spans 14 amino acids. CDR1 is SNHLY, CDR2 FYNNEI, per germline. V trimming: 5 bases; J trimming: 5 bases; junction bases outside the gene matches: 6. The CDR3 loop reads CASSPGQGSYGYTF. The CDR3 DNA follows: TGTGCCAGCAGTCCGGGACAGGGATCGTATGGCTACACCTTC.

This clone appeared a few times. The rearrangement links TRBV6-5 to TRBJ2-5; D unclear. Trimming removed 5 bases at V and 6 bases at J, with 10 bases between. The CDR3 extends over 12 amino acids. The germline V gene has CDR1 MNHEY and CDR2 SVGAGI. DNA for the CDR3: TGTGCCAGCAGTCCCTCACACCAGACCCAGTACTTC. This encodes CASSPSHQTQYF.

V is TRBV28 and J is TRBJ1-2; D is possibly TRBD1 (5 bases). The length of the CDR3 is 13 residues. From germline, CDR1 is MDHEN and CDR2 SYDVKM. The ends were cut back, 3 bases at V and 3 bases at J, with 8 bases in the middle. The CDR3, as DNA: TGTGCCAGCAGTTTGCCGGGGGACTATGGCTACACCTTC. Translation gives CASSLPGDYGYTF.

The chain recombines TRBV11-2 with TRBJ1-1; D might be TRBD1 (5 bases). Deletions cut 5 bases from V and 7 bases from J, with 14 bases between. Germline CDR1 and CDR2: SGHAT and FQNNGV. The CDR3 loop spans 13 amino acids. Here the CDR3 DNA reads TGTGCCAGCAGCGCTGACACAGGAGTTGAAGCTTTCTTT. Translation gives CASSADTGVEAFF.

This sequence joins TRBV19 and TRBJ2-3; D may be TRBD1 (5 bases). Looked up from germline, CDR1 is LNHDA and CDR2 is SQIVND (reference sequence). The CDR3 is 13 residues long. Trimming shortened V by 3 bases and J by 5 bases, and 9 bases separated the two germline ends. The CDR3 sequence: CASSIRGEDTQYF. The CDR3 nucleotides read TGTGCCAGTAGTATTAGGGGTGAAGATACGCAGTATTTT.

Ten or more counts support this clone. The V call is TRBV29-1, the J call TRBJ2-7, with D possibly matching TRBD2 (6 bases). This CDR3 spans 14 amino acids. V was cut by 6 bases and J by 0 bases, with 15 bases left in between. The germline CDR1 and CDR2 sequences are SQVTM and ANQGSEA. Here the CDR3 DNA reads TGCAGCGTCGCCCAGGGACTCTTCTCCTACGAGCAGTACTTC. Translation: CSVAQGLFSYEQYF.

DNA for the CDR3: TGTGCCTGGAGTGTAGGCGGAGGGTACCAAGAGACCCAGTACTTC. The encoded protein is CAWSVGGGYQETQYF. This chain joins TRBV30 and TRBJ2-5; D is perhaps TRBD2 (6 bases). With 0 bases removed from V and 0 bases from J, the gap between germline ends came to 11 bases. The CDR3 sequence is 15 residues long. Germline lookup yields CDR1 GTSNPN and CDR2 SVGIG (reference sequence).

In this sample, this clone turned up a few times. V and J are TRBV18 and TRBJ2-7, with D possibly matching TRBD2 (6 bases). The germline gives CDR1 KGHSH, CDR2 LQKENI. Trimming removed 4 bases at V and 4 bases at J, with 14 bases between. CDR3 length: 14 amino acids. The CDR3 sequence is CASSLGRDSYEQYF. The CDR3 region has the DNA TGTGCCAGCTCACTTGGGCGGGATTCGTACGAGCAGTACTTC.

This chain uses TRBV4-1 with TRBJ2-7; 7 nucleotides agree with TRBD2. The CDR3 has 14 amino acids. Germline V gene sequence: CDR1 MGHRA, CDR2 YSYEKL. V shed 4 bases and J 8 bases; nucleotides not matched to a gene: 11. CDR3 sequence (DNA): TGCGCCAGCAGCCTAGGGAGGGAATACGTGAAGCAGTACTTC. Its protein is CASSLGREYVKQYF.

The chain uses TRBV19 and TRBJ2-6; 11 bases are shared with TRBD2. CDR1 and CDR2 from the germline V gene are LNHDA and SQIVND (reference sequence). Trimming at V came to 3 bases and at J to 0 bases, leaving 10 bases not matched to a gene. CDR3 length equals 20 residues. Here the CDR3 DNA reads TGTGCCAGTAGTATCAGGGATCGACTAGCGGGGTTCTCTGGGGCCAACGTCCTGACTTTC. Translated, it gives CASSIRDRLAGFSGANVLTF.

At least ten counts were recorded for this clone. CDR3: CASSLDIGGDEQYF. In DNA form, the CDR3 reads TGTGCCAGCAGCTTAGACATCGGGGGGGACGAGCAGTACTTC. The chain has TRBV7-9 and TRBJ2-7, with 8 bases matching TRBD2. This CDR3 spans 14 amino acids. The V gene end was trimmed by 1 base and the J gene end by 5 bases; junction bases not matched to a gene: 4. In germline, CDR1 is SEHNR, CDR2 FQNEAQ (reference sequence).

This clone was counted between two and nine times. V gene TRBV2 combines with J gene TRBJ1-2, with TRBD1 matching 9 bases. Looked up from germline, CDR1 is SNHLY and CDR2 is FYNNEI. The CDR3 runs 13 residues. V lost 5 bases to trimming and J lost 6 bases; unmatched junction nucleotides: 4. CDR3: CASSSQGAHGYTF. CDR3 DNA: TGTGCCAGCAGTTCACAGGGGGCGCATGGCTACACCTTC.

The rearrangement joins TRBV11-3 to TRBJ2-5; 13 nucleotides agree with TRBD2. Germline values: CDR1 SGHNT, CDR2 YENEEA. The CDR3 length is 15 residues. Unmatched junction bases numbered 4, after V lost 5 bases and J lost 4 bases. Here the CDR3 DNA reads TGTGCCAGCAGCGCGGGACTAGCGGGACGAGAGACCCAGTACTTC. This sequence encodes CASSAGLAGRETQYF.

The J gene is TRBJ2-7, the V gene TRBV7-6; a possible D gene is TRBD1 (5 bases). Trimming took off 3 bases at V and 3 bases at J, with 12 bases between the two ends. The CDR3 sequence is 14 residues long. Germline CDR1 reads SGHVS; CDR2 reads FNYEAQ. The CDR3 region is CASSLQGLGYEQYF. The CDR3 bases are TGTGCCAGCAGCTTGCAGGGATTGGGCTACGAGCAGTACTTC.

V gene TRBV19 combines with J gene TRBJ2-7; tentatively, D is TRBD1 (6 bases). This CDR3 is built from 14 residues. Trimming left V 3 bases short and J 3 bases short, with 12 bases between. Germline V lookup: CDR1 LNHDA, CDR2 SQIVND (reference sequence). The CDR3 DNA sequence: TGTGCCAGTAGTATCTCACAGGGCGACTACGAGCAGTACTTC. As protein: CASSISQGDYEQYF.